These T cell receptor beta chains were read from a single sample in a study of blood T cell repertoires in COVID-19. Assay: immunoSEQ multiplex PCR; the TCRdb copy retains only in-frame clones and omits some. Of 300,000 to 350,000 clones listed, 90% are singletons. The sample consisted of peripheral blood. These receptors all stem from a woman younger than 45 with COVID-19, enrolled during active disease. The CDR3 runs from the conserved cysteine through the conserved F or W. The D gene is left open where the match is weak. Size is omitted from some rows. Given values are once, few, many or a class for expanded clones.

abundance: NA; d_gene: TRBD2; j_gene: TRBJ2-7; v_gene: TRBV29-1; CDR3nt: TGCAGCGTCGATGGGACTAGCGGGACCCCTAGTGAGCAGTACTTC; CDR3aa: CSVDGTSGTPSEQYF
abundance: once; d_gene: NA; j_gene: TRBJ2-7; v_gene: TRBV3-1/TRBV3-2; CDR3nt: TGTGCCAGCAGCCAAGTTTATGAGGGTTTCTACGAGCAGTACTTC; CDR3aa: CASSQVYEGFYEQYF
abundance: NA; d_gene: TRBD1; j_gene: TRBJ2-2; v_gene: TRBV19; CDR3nt: TGTGCCAGTACACGACAGGGTGAATCCGGGGAGCTGTTTTTT; CDR3aa: CASTRQGESGELFF
abundance: few; d_gene: TRBD1; j_gene: TRBJ1-5; v_gene: TRBV6-1; CDR3nt: TGTGCCAGCAGTGACCGGGACAGGGATCAGCCCCAGCATTTT; CDR3aa: CASSDRDRDQPQHF
abundance: NA; d_gene: NA; j_gene: TRBJ2-3; v_gene: TRBV2; CDR3nt: TGTGCCAGCAGTGAGGCGACAGCCTGGTCAGATACGCAGTATTTT; CDR3aa: CASSEATAWSDTQYF
abundance: NA; d_gene: TRBD1; j_gene: TRBJ1-2; v_gene: TRBV19; CDR3nt: TGTGCCAGTAGTACTCTAACCGACAGGGGGTACGGCTACACCTTC; CDR3aa: CASSTLTDRGYGYTF
abundance: NA; d_gene: NA; j_gene: TRBJ1-5; v_gene: TRBV24-1; CDR3nt: TGTGCCCCCCTGGGGGGGAGCAATCAGCCCCAGCATTTT; CDR3aa: CAPLGGSNQPQHF
abundance: NA; d_gene: TRBD1; j_gene: TRBJ2-4; v_gene: TRBV27; CDR3nt: TGTGCCAGCAGTCAAGGGACAGGGAAATTGCACATTCAGTACTTC; CDR3aa: CASSQGTGKLHIQYF
abundance: NA; d_gene: NA; j_gene: TRBJ1-1; v_gene: TRBV15; CDR3nt: TGTGCCACCAGCAGAGATCGGGGAGTAGCTTTCTTT; CDR3aa: CATSRDRGVAFF
abundance: NA; d_gene: TRBD1; j_gene: TRBJ1-6; v_gene: TRBV3-1/TRBV3-2; CDR3nt: TGTGCCAGCAGCGGGACAGGGCTGAGTTCACCCCTCCACTTT; CDR3aa: CASSGTGLSSPLHF
abundance: NA; d_gene: TRBD2; j_gene: TRBJ2-7; v_gene: TRBV11-3; CDR3nt: TGTGCCAGCAGCTTGTCTTACCCGGGGACTATCTACGAGCAGTACTTC; CDR3aa: CASSLSYPGTIYEQYF
abundance: NA; d_gene: TRBD1; j_gene: TRBJ1-2; v_gene: TRBV7-2; CDR3nt: TGTGCCAGCAGCGCGGGACAGCAGATCTATGGCTACACCTTC; CDR3aa: CASSAGQQIYGYTF
abundance: few; d_gene: NA; j_gene: TRBJ2-7; v_gene: TRBV5-4; CDR3nt: TGTGCCAGCAGGGCTAGGGGTGGCGACGAGCAGTACTTC; CDR3aa: CASRARGGDEQYF
abundance: NA; d_gene: NA; j_gene: TRBJ1-4; v_gene: TRBV5-1; CDR3nt: TGCGCCAGCAGCTTGGCCCCTGCAGGGGTGGGGGAAAAACTGTTTTTT; CDR3aa: CASSLAPAGVGEKLFF
abundance: NA; d_gene: NA; j_gene: TRBJ1-1; v_gene: TRBV11-2; CDR3nt: TGTGCCAGCAGCCTCCGTGGACTGAGCACTGAAGCTTTCTTT; CDR3aa: CASSLRGLSTEAFF
abundance: NA; d_gene: NA; j_gene: TRBJ1-5; v_gene: TRBV28; CDR3nt: TGTGCCAGCAGACCGGGGGACCGGGTCCACTATCAGCCCCAGCATTTT; CDR3aa: CASRPGDRVHYQPQHF
abundance: NA; d_gene: NA; j_gene: TRBJ2-1; v_gene: TRBV2; CDR3nt: TGTGCCAGCAGTGAAGACCAATACCCCAGGAATGAGCAGTTCTTC; CDR3aa: CASSEDQYPRNEQFF
abundance: NA; d_gene: TRBD1; j_gene: TRBJ2-7; v_gene: TRBV5-1; CDR3nt: TGCGCCAGCAGCTCGGGACAGGGAAGTAACGAGCAGTACTTC; CDR3aa: CASSSGQGSNEQYF
abundance: few; d_gene: TRBD2; j_gene: TRBJ2-7; v_gene: TRBV28; CDR3nt: TGTGCCAGCAGGGGTAGCGGGCAGGGTTACGAGCAGTACTTC; CDR3aa: CASRGSGQGYEQYF
abundance: NA; d_gene: TRBD2; j_gene: TRBJ2-5; v_gene: TRBV5-4; CDR3nt: TGTGCCAGCAGCCAAGCGGGAGTCCAAGAGACCCAGTACTTC; CDR3aa: CASSQAGVQETQYF
abundance: NA; d_gene: TRBD2; j_gene: TRBJ2-7; v_gene: TRBV19; CDR3nt: TGTGCCAGTAGTATAACGCCTAGCGGTTCCTACGAGCAGTACTTC; CDR3aa: CASSITPSGSYEQYF
abundance: NA; d_gene: TRBD2; j_gene: TRBJ2-3; v_gene: TRBV3-1/TRBV3-2; CDR3nt: TGTGCCAGCAGCCAGACTAGCCGTCGGACCCCAGATACGCAGTATTTT; CDR3aa: CASSQTSRRTPDTQYF
abundance: NA; d_gene: NA; j_gene: TRBJ2-1; v_gene: TRBV11-3; CDR3nt: TGTGCCAGCAGCTTAAGGACTAGGGGGAATGAGCAGTTCTTC; CDR3aa: CASSLRTRGNEQFF
abundance: NA; d_gene: NA; j_gene: TRBJ1-2; v_gene: TRBV7-8; CDR3nt: TGTGCCAGCAGCTTACAGACGGAGCTCTATGGCTACACCTTC; CDR3aa: CASSLQTELYGYTF
abundance: once; d_gene: NA; j_gene: TRBJ2-1; v_gene: TRBV19; CDR3nt: TGTGCCAGTAGTTTGGCCGCCTACAATGAGCAGTTCTTC; CDR3aa: CASSLAAYNEQFF
abundance: NA; d_gene: NA; j_gene: TRBJ1-1; v_gene: TRBV2; CDR3nt: TGTGCCAGCAGTGAAGCACGGGGAGGCACTGAAGCTTTCTTT; CDR3aa: CASSEARGGTEAFF
abundance: NA; d_gene: NA; j_gene: TRBJ1-4; v_gene: TRBV6-5; CDR3nt: TGTGCCAGCAGCTCCGGGGGATTGGAGGAAAAACTGTTTTTT; CDR3aa: CASSSGGLEEKLFF
abundance: NA; d_gene: TRBD1; j_gene: TRBJ1-3; v_gene: TRBV15; CDR3nt: TGTGCCACCAGCAGAGGGCTCGACAGGGGTAACACCATATATTTT; CDR3aa: CATSRGLDRGNTIYF
abundance: NA; d_gene: TRBD2; j_gene: TRBJ2-7; v_gene: TRBV4-1; CDR3nt: TGCGCCAGCAGCCAAGCCCCTAGCGGAATCTCCTACGAGCAGTACTTC; CDR3aa: CASSQAPSGISYEQYF
abundance: NA; d_gene: NA; j_gene: TRBJ1-5; v_gene: TRBV6-4; CDR3nt: TGTGCCAGCAGTGTAGAGGCAGCTCAGCCCCAGCATTTT; CDR3aa: CASSVEAAQPQHF
abundance: NA; d_gene: TRBD2; j_gene: TRBJ2-1; v_gene: TRBV15; CDR3nt: TGTGCCACCAGCTTTGGGACTAGCGGGCCCCCCTACAATGAGCAGTTCTTC; CDR3aa: CATSFGTSGPPYNEQFF
abundance: NA; d_gene: NA; j_gene: TRBJ2-2; v_gene: TRBV20-1; CDR3nt: TGCAGTGCTAGTGACAGGCCTGTGAACACCGGGGAGCTGTTTTTT; CDR3aa: CSASDRPVNTGELFF
abundance: once; d_gene: NA; j_gene: TRBJ1-5; v_gene: TRBV6-4; CDR3nt: TGTGCCAGCAGTGAACTAGGCAATCAGCCCCAGCATTTT; CDR3aa: CASSELGNQPQHF
abundance: NA; d_gene: NA; j_gene: TRBJ2-7; v_gene: TRBV10-1; CDR3nt: TGCGCCACCGAGTACAGGGACCTCTCCTACGAGCAGTACTTC; CDR3aa: CATEYRDLSYEQYF
abundance: NA; d_gene: NA; j_gene: TRBJ1-2; v_gene: TRBV3-1/TRBV3-2; CDR3nt: TGTGCCAGCAGCCGCGACGTACCAGGGGTGCGCGGCTACACCTTC; CDR3aa: CASSRDVPGVRGYTF
abundance: NA; d_gene: NA; j_gene: TRBJ2-5; v_gene: TRBV7-9; CDR3nt: TGTGCCAGCAGCTTTTCAGGGGAAGAGACCCAGTACTTC; CDR3aa: CASSFSGEETQYF
abundance: NA; d_gene: NA; j_gene: TRBJ1-2; v_gene: TRBV10-2; CDR3nt: TGCGCCAGCAGTGATGGGGGCAATCCTGCCGGCTACACCTTC; CDR3aa: CASSDGGNPAGYTF
abundance: NA; d_gene: TRBD2; j_gene: TRBJ2-5; v_gene: TRBV5-1; CDR3nt: TGCGCCAGCAGCTACTGGACTAGCGGGAGTGTAGAGACCCAGTACTTC; CDR3aa: CASSYWTSGSVETQYF
abundance: once; d_gene: NA; j_gene: TRBJ2-5; v_gene: TRBV18; CDR3nt: TGTGCCAGCTCACCCGAGGGGACCCAGTACTTC; CDR3aa: CASSPEGTQYF
abundance: NA; d_gene: TRBD1; j_gene: TRBJ1-1; v_gene: TRBV7-9; CDR3nt: TGTGCCAGCAGCTTAACGGAGGGGGCGAGAAGCTTCTTT; CDR3aa: CASSLTEGARSFF
abundance: NA; d_gene: TRBD1; j_gene: TRBJ1-1; v_gene: TRBV2; CDR3nt: TGTGCCAGTATCAGGGACAGGGTAGGGGATGAAGCTTTCTTT; CDR3aa: CASIRDRVGDEAFF
abundance: NA; d_gene: NA; j_gene: TRBJ1-2; v_gene: TRBV5-1; CDR3nt: TGCGCCAGCAGCTTGGACAGGAACTATGGCTACACCTTC; CDR3aa: CASSLDRNYGYTF
abundance: once; d_gene: NA; j_gene: TRBJ1-5; v_gene: TRBV5-6; CDR3nt: TGTGCCAGCAGCTCTCGTCCTGGGACCTGGGAGGGCCCCCAGCATTTT; CDR3aa: CASSSRPGTWEGPQHF
abundance: NA; d_gene: NA; j_gene: TRBJ1-1; v_gene: TRBV24-1; CDR3nt: TGTGCCACCAGTGAGGGAGGGACTGAAGCTTTCTTT; CDR3aa: CATSEGGTEAFF
abundance: NA; d_gene: TRBD2; j_gene: TRBJ2-1; v_gene: TRBV5-5; CDR3nt: TGTGCCAGCAGCTTGACAACTAGCGGTTACAATGAGCAGTTCTTC; CDR3aa: CASSLTTSGYNEQFF
abundance: NA; d_gene: NA; j_gene: TRBJ2-1; v_gene: TRBV5-5; CDR3nt: TGTGCCAGCAGCTTGGTCGGGTCCTCCAATGAGCAGTTCTTC; CDR3aa: CASSLVGSSNEQFF
abundance: NA; d_gene: NA; j_gene: TRBJ1-6; v_gene: TRBV28; CDR3nt: TGTGCCAGCAGTTTACCCCGTAATTCACCCCTCCACTTT; CDR3aa: CASSLPRNSPLHF
abundance: once; d_gene: NA; j_gene: TRBJ1-1; v_gene: TRBV4-1; CDR3nt: TGCGCCAGCAGCCCACCAGGCCTCAACACTGAAGCTTTCTTT; CDR3aa: CASSPPGLNTEAFF
abundance: NA; d_gene: NA; j_gene: TRBJ2-3; v_gene: TRBV7-3; CDR3nt: TGTGCCAGCAGCTTAACATCGGGAAGCACAGATACGCAGTATTTT; CDR3aa: CASSLTSGSTDTQYF
abundance: NA; d_gene: TRBD1; j_gene: TRBJ1-6; v_gene: TRBV27; CDR3nt: TGTGCCAGCAGTTTAGGGACAGGGATCGATTATAATTCACCCCTCCACTTT; CDR3aa: CASSLGTGIDYNSPLHF
abundance: NA; d_gene: TRBD1; j_gene: TRBJ1-4; v_gene: TRBV5-1; CDR3nt: TGCGCCAGCAGCCTTCAGGACAGGGGAAATGAAAAACTGTTTTTT; CDR3aa: CASSLQDRGNEKLFF